This TCR beta chain is drawn from a study of blood T cell repertoires in COVID-19. Study information: Nucleic acid was either cDNA or gDNA, and it came from T cells, B-cell-depleted T cells, or PBMCs.

Per the original data handling: Reference gene primer amplification yielded estimated nucleated cell counts. Generated by immunoSEQ multiplex PCR, the TCRdb table keeps only in-frame clones and is missing some. The DNA was the basis for D and trimming; V, J and clone size are from that table. The sample holds some 76,000 clones, around four fifths seen once. Sequences were obtained from peripheral blood. This receptor was taken from a human donor in a cohort sampled during active COVID-19.

CDR3 DNA: TGTGCCAGCAGCGTACCGCCGGGGACCGGGGAGCTGTTTTTT. Its protein is CASSVPPGTGELFF. The chain recombines TRBV9 with TRBJ2-2, with D possibly matching TRBD2 (5 bases). The CDR3 spans 14 residues. In germline, CDR1 is SGDLS, CDR2 YYNGEE. Trimming cost V 1 base and J 5 bases, with 9 bases left between them.